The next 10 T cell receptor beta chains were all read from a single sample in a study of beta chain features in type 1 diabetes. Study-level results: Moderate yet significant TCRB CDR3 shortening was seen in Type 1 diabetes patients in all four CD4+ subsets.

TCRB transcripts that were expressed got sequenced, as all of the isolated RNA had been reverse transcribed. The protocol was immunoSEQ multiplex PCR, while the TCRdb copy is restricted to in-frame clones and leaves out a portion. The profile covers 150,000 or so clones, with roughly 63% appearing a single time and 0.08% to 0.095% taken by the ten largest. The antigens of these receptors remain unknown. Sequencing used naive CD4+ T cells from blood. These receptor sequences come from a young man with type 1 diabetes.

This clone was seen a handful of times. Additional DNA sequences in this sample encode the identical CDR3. For the CDR3, the DNA is TGCAGTGCTACCCCTGGGGAGACCCAGTACTTC. Translating it yields CSATPGETQYF. The rearrangement joins TRBV20-1 to TRBJ2-5; D unresolved. This CDR3 contains 11 residues. V shed 4 bases and J shed 5 bases, with 8 bases lying between them. Germline CDR1 DFQATT, CDR2 SNEGSKA (reference sequence).

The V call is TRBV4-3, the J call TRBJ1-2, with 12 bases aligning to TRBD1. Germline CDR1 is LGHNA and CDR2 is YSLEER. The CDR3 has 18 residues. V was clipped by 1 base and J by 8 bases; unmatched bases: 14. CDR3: CASSQVFRRDRGREGYTF. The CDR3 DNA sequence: TGCGCCAGCAGCCAAGTATTCCGACGGGACAGGGGGCGTGAAGGCTACACCTTC.

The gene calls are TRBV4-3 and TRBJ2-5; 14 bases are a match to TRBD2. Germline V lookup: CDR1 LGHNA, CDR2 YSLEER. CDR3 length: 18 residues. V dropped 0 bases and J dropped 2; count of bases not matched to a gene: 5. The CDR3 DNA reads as TGCGCCAGCAGCCAAGATAGGGGACTAGCGGGGGCTCAAGAGACCCAGTACTTC. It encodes CASSQDRGLAGAQETQYF.

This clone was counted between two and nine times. CDR3 region: CASSLEGTRLATQYF. The CDR3, as DNA: TGTGCCAGCAGCTTGGAGGGGACAAGATTAGCTACGCAGTATTTT. V is TRBV7-9 and J is TRBJ2-3; possibly TRBD1 or TRBD2 for D (6 bases each). Trimming took 3 bases from V and 8 from J, leaving 18 bases between them. This CDR3 is 15 amino acids long. Germline V CDR1 and CDR2: SEHNR, FQNEAQ (reference sequence).

Here the CDR3 DNA reads TGTGCCAGCAGCTTAGGGCAGGGCGACTACGAGCAGTACTTC. Translated: CASSLGQGDYEQYF. The chain couples TRBV7-9 to TRBJ2-7; D might be TRBD1 (5 bases). V lost 1 base and J 3 bases, leaving 10 bases between the germline ends. The germline V gene has CDR1 SEHNR and CDR2 FQNEAQ (reference sequence). This CDR3 has 14 amino acids.

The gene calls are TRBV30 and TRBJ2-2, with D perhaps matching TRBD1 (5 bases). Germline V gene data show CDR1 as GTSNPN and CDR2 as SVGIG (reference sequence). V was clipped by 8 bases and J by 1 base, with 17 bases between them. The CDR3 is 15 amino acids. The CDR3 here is CAGLATERNTGELFF. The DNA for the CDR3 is TGTGCCGGGCTGGCGACAGAGAGGAACACCGGGGAGCTGTTTTTT.

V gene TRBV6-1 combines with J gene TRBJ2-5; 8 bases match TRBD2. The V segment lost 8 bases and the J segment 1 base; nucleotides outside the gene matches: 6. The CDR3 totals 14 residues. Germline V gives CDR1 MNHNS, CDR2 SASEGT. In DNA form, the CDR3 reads TGTGCCAGCGAGCGACTAGCGCTCCAAGAGACCCAGTACTTC. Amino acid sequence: CASERLALQETQYF.

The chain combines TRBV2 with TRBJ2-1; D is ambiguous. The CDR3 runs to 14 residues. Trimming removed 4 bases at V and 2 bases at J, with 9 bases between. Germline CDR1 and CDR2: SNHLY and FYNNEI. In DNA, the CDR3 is TGTGCCAGCAGTGTATCAGGCCCCTACAATGAGCAGTTCTTC. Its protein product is CASSVSGPYNEQFF. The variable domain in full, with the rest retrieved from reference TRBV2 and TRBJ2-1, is EPEVTQTPSHQVTQMGQEVILRCVPISNHLYFYWYRQILGQKVEFLVSFYNNEISEKSEIFDDQFSVERPDGSNFTLKIRSTKLEDSAMYFCASSVSGPYNEQFFGPGTRLTVL.

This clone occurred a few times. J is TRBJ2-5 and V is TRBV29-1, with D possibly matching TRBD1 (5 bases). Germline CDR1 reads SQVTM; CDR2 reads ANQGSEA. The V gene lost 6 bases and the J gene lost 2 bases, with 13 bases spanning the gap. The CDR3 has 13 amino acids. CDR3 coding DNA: TGCAGCGTCCCGAGCCCAGGGCAAGAGACCCAGTACTTC. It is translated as CSVPSPGQETQYF.

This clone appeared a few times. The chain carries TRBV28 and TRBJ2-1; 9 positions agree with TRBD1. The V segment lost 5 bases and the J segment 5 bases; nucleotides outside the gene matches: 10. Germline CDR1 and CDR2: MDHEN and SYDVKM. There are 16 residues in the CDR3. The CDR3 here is CASSPLGQGSNNEQFF. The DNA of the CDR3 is TGTGCCAGCAGTCCCCTAGGACAGGGGTCTAACAATGAGCAGTTCTTC.